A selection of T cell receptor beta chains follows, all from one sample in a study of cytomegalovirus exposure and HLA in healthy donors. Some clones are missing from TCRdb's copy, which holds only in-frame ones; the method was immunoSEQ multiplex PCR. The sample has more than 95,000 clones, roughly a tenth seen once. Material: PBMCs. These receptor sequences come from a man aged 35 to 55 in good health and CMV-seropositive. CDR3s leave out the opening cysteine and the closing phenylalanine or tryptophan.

ASSYSLAARGEQY,TRBV6-5
ASSEAPSGRGGLTQY,TRBV9
ASSQRTAGTYGYT,TRBV4-1
ASRDSPNEKLF,TRBV13
AWSVLSPYEQY,TRBV30
ASTDSITYEQY,TRBV28
ASSSSLDEQY,TRBV7-9
ASSKPSGREARYYEQY,TRBV21-1
ASSSTSGSYNEQF,TRBV7-9
ASSRQGGGGNTIY,TRBV5-4
ASSFDRAHYGYT,TRBV5-6
ASNDRPNTGELF,TRBV2
ASSSNRYYGYT,TRBV18
AISESGRAGANEQF,TRBV10-3
ASAPSGTGISAQY,TRBV7-8
ASSLGKNTEAF,TRBV27
ASSSEREWFYDEQF,TRBV7-9
ASSRSTSASYEQY,TRBV9
ATSREQGANQPQH,TRBV15
ASSPGLAYWGTELF,TRBV5-6
ASSLAIEGLHTEAF,TRBV7-6
ASSFYSPSYNEQF,TRBV28
SATTGDTQY,TRBV20-1